A selection of T cell receptor beta chains follows, all from one sample in a study of blood T cell repertoires in COVID-19. The data were produced by immunoSEQ multiplex PCR, yet TCRdb's version contains in-frame clones alone and is incomplete. The data show about 240,000 clones, roughly 87% seen once. Specimen: peripheral blood. Receptors were obtained from a man between 60 and 75 years old who had recovered from COVID-19. CDR3s include the opening cysteine and the closing phenylalanine or tryptophan. D genes are given only for firm matches. A row's size may be missing; if present it is once, few, many or a size class.

J gene: TRBJ1-5; V gene: TRBV5-5; clone size: NA; CDR3 length: 15; D gene: TRBD1; CDR3 DNA: TGTGCCAGCAGCTCCCGACAGGGTGGGGATCAGCCCCAGCATTTT; CDR3 protein: CASSSRQGGDQPQHF
J gene: TRBJ2-3; V gene: TRBV2; clone size: NA; CDR3 length: 14; D gene: NA; CDR3 DNA: TGTGCCAGCGGGGGGGGGCCGGGCACAGATACGCAGTATTTT; CDR3 protein: CASGGGPGTDTQYF
J gene: TRBJ2-2; V gene: TRBV18; clone size: NA; CDR3 length: 13; D gene: NA; CDR3 DNA: TGTGCCAGCTCACCGTCGCGGGCCGGGGAGCTGTTTTTT; CDR3 protein: CASSPSRAGELFF
J gene: TRBJ1-2; V gene: TRBV19; clone size: NA; CDR3 length: 13; D gene: TRBD1; CDR3 DNA: TGTGCCAGTACCAGACAGGGGTTTTATGGCTACACCTTC; CDR3 protein: CASTRQGFYGYTF
J gene: TRBJ1-5; V gene: TRBV9; clone size: NA; CDR3 length: 16; D gene: NA; CDR3 DNA: TGTGCCAGCACGGGGGGAGGAGTAAACGGCAATCAGCCCCAGCATTTT; CDR3 protein: CASTGGGVNGNQPQHF
J gene: TRBJ2-3; V gene: TRBV18; clone size: once; CDR3 length: 15; D gene: TRBD2; CDR3 DNA: TGTGCCAGCTCCCCCCCGTCGCGGGGGGCAGATACGCAGTATTTT; CDR3 protein: CASSPPSRGADTQYF
J gene: TRBJ2-7; V gene: TRBV27; clone size: NA; CDR3 length: 15; D gene: NA; CDR3 DNA: TGTGCCAGCAGTTTAAGGGGGGGCCTCTTCTACGAGCAGTACTTC; CDR3 protein: CASSLRGGLFYEQYF
J gene: TRBJ1-5; V gene: TRBV12-3/TRBV12-4; clone size: NA; CDR3 length: 13; D gene: TRBD1; CDR3 DNA: TGTGCCAGCAGACGGACAGGGAACCAGCCCCAGCATTTT; CDR3 protein: CASRRTGNQPQHF
J gene: TRBJ2-6; V gene: TRBV2; clone size: NA; CDR3 length: 16; D gene: TRBD2; CDR3 DNA: TGTGCCAGCATTAGGACGGGGGGGCCTGGGGCCAACGTCCTGACTTTC; CDR3 protein: CASIRTGGPGANVLTF
J gene: TRBJ2-3; V gene: TRBV6-5; clone size: NA; CDR3 length: 14; D gene: NA; CDR3 DNA: TGTGCCACCCAGCAGGGGGGCGTGATTGATACGCAGTATTTT; CDR3 protein: CATQQGGVIDTQYF
J gene: TRBJ1-1; V gene: TRBV19; clone size: NA; CDR3 length: 17; D gene: NA; CDR3 DNA: TGTGCCAGTAGTTCGGTTACCAGACGGAGACGAGGGTCTGAAGCTTTCTTT; CDR3 protein: CASSSVTRRRRGSEAFF
J gene: TRBJ1-6; V gene: TRBV2; clone size: NA; CDR3 length: 14; D gene: TRBD1; CDR3 DNA: TGTGCCAGCGTGTACCGGGACAGTAATTCACCCCTCCACTTT; CDR3 protein: CASVYRDSNSPLHF
J gene: TRBJ1-2; V gene: TRBV29-1; clone size: once; CDR3 length: 13; D gene: TRBD1; CDR3 DNA: TGCAGCGCTTTACCGACAGGGCGGGATGGCTACACCTTC; CDR3 protein: CSALPTGRDGYTF
J gene: TRBJ2-6; V gene: TRBV15; clone size: NA; CDR3 length: 13; D gene: NA; CDR3 DNA: TGTGCCACCGGGGCGGGGGGGGCCAACGTCCTGACTTTC; CDR3 protein: CATGAGGANVLTF
J gene: TRBJ1-2; V gene: TRBV9; clone size: NA; CDR3 length: 15; D gene: NA; CDR3 DNA: TGTGCCAGCAGCGTAGGTCCTTCAGAGGGCTATGGCTACACCTTC; CDR3 protein: CASSVGPSEGYGYTF
J gene: TRBJ1-2; V gene: TRBV6-6; clone size: NA; CDR3 length: 13; D gene: NA; CDR3 DNA: TGTGCCAGCGGGGCCGACAGGAACTATGGCTACACCTTC; CDR3 protein: CASGADRNYGYTF
J gene: TRBJ2-1; V gene: TRBV9; clone size: NA; CDR3 length: 13; D gene: NA; CDR3 DNA: TGTGCCAGCAGCGTCCGGGACTCCAATGAGCAGTTCTTC; CDR3 protein: CASSVRDSNEQFF
J gene: TRBJ2-2; V gene: TRBV5-1; clone size: NA; CDR3 length: 15; D gene: NA; CDR3 DNA: TGCGCCAGCAGCTTTGGCGCAGGGCGCACCGGGGAGCTGTTTTTT; CDR3 protein: CASSFGAGRTGELFF
J gene: TRBJ2-7; V gene: TRBV3-1/TRBV3-2; clone size: NA; CDR3 length: 18; D gene: TRBD2; CDR3 DNA: TGTGCCAGCAGCCAAGGATCTAGCGGGGGTTTCAGGTCGGGCGAGCAGTACTTC; CDR3 protein: CASSQGSSGGFRSGEQYF
J gene: TRBJ1-6; V gene: TRBV4-2; clone size: NA; CDR3 length: 18; D gene: NA; CDR3 DNA: TGTGCCAGCAGCCAAGATCCCCACGACAGGTTCACTAATTCACCCCTCCACTTT; CDR3 protein: CASSQDPHDRFTNSPLHF
J gene: TRBJ2-3; V gene: TRBV3-1/TRBV3-2; clone size: NA; CDR3 length: 15; D gene: TRBD1; CDR3 DNA: TGTGCCAGCAGCCAAGATGCAGGGGGTGTAGATACGCAGTATTTT; CDR3 protein: CASSQDAGGVDTQYF
J gene: TRBJ1-1; V gene: TRBV6-6; clone size: NA; CDR3 length: 14; D gene: TRBD1; CDR3 DNA: TGTGCCAGCAGTTACCGGACAGGGAACACTGAAGCTTTCTTT; CDR3 protein: CASSYRTGNTEAFF
J gene: TRBJ1-5; V gene: TRBV30; clone size: NA; CDR3 length: 13; D gene: NA; CDR3 DNA: TGTGCCTACGAGGGAAGGCCAAATCAGCCCCAGCATTTT; CDR3 protein: CAYEGRPNQPQHF
J gene: TRBJ1-5; V gene: TRBV10-3; clone size: NA; CDR3 length: 16; D gene: TRBD1; CDR3 DNA: TGTGCCATCAGTGAGTCATCGACAGGGTTCAATCAGCCCCAGCATTTT; CDR3 protein: CAISESSTGFNQPQHF
J gene: TRBJ1-2; V gene: TRBV10-1; clone size: once; CDR3 length: 18; D gene: TRBD1; CDR3 DNA: TGCGCCAGCAGTGAGCCCGCCGGGACAGAAATCAATAACTATGGCTACACCTTC; CDR3 protein: CASSEPAGTEINNYGYTF
J gene: TRBJ1-2; V gene: TRBV6-6; clone size: few; CDR3 length: 14; D gene: TRBD1; CDR3 DNA: TGTGCCAGCAGTTACTCCGACAGGGTAGGCGGCTACACCTTC; CDR3 protein: CASSYSDRVGGYTF
J gene: TRBJ1-2; V gene: TRBV4-2; clone size: NA; CDR3 length: 15; D gene: TRBD1; CDR3 DNA: TGTGCCAGCAGCCAAGCTACAGGGGAGAACTATGGCTACACCTTC; CDR3 protein: CASSQATGENYGYTF
J gene: TRBJ2-7; V gene: TRBV7-9; clone size: NA; CDR3 length: 15; D gene: TRBD2; CDR3 DNA: TGTGCCAGCAGCTTATTAGCGGGGGCCAGCTACGAGCAGTACTTC; CDR3 protein: CASSLLAGASYEQYF
J gene: TRBJ2-1; V gene: TRBV18; clone size: NA; CDR3 length: 14; D gene: TRBD1; CDR3 DNA: TGTGCCAGCTCACCGAGGGACAGTTACAATGAGCAGTTCTTC; CDR3 protein: CASSPRDSYNEQFF
J gene: TRBJ2-5; V gene: TRBV24-1; clone size: NA; CDR3 length: 16; D gene: TRBD1; CDR3 DNA: TGTGCCACCAGTGATCAAAGGACAGGGACCAGAGAGACCCAGTACTTC; CDR3 protein: CATSDQRTGTRETQYF
J gene: TRBJ2-5; V gene: TRBV18; clone size: NA; CDR3 length: 15; D gene: NA; CDR3 DNA: TGTGCCAGCTCACCACGGCAGGGAACGACGGAGACCCAGTACTTC; CDR3 protein: CASSPRQGTTETQYF
J gene: TRBJ2-1; V gene: TRBV5-1; clone size: NA; CDR3 length: 17; D gene: TRBD2; CDR3 DNA: TGCGCCAGCAGCTTGGCGGGGGGGCTTCTAACGATGAATGAGCAGTTCTTC; CDR3 protein: CASSLAGGLLTMNEQFF
J gene: TRBJ1-6; V gene: TRBV3-1/TRBV3-2; clone size: few; CDR3 length: 16; D gene: NA; CDR3 DNA: TGTGCCAGCAGCCAGGCACCAAGCTCCTATAATTCACCCCTCCACTTT; CDR3 protein: CASSQAPSSYNSPLHF
J gene: TRBJ1-3; V gene: TRBV9; clone size: NA; CDR3 length: 14; D gene: NA; CDR3 DNA: TGTGCCAGCAGCGGAGGCGGATTAGCAAACACCATATATTTT; CDR3 protein: CASSGGGLANTIYF
J gene: TRBJ2-3; V gene: TRBV5-8; clone size: NA; CDR3 length: 18; D gene: TRBD1; CDR3 DNA: TGTGCCAGCAGTAAAGGGCAGGGGGCAGGGGTAATCACAGATACGCAGTATTTT; CDR3 protein: CASSKGQGAGVITDTQYF
J gene: TRBJ1-1; V gene: TRBV6-5; clone size: NA; CDR3 length: 13; D gene: NA; CDR3 DNA: TGTGCCAGCAGCCGGGACATCAGAACTGAAGCTTTCTTT; CDR3 protein: CASSRDIRTEAFF
J gene: TRBJ2-1; V gene: TRBV5-1; clone size: NA; CDR3 length: 15; D gene: TRBD1; CDR3 DNA: TGCGCCAGCAGCAGGGGACAGGAGGCCTACAATGAGCAGTTCTTC; CDR3 protein: CASSRGQEAYNEQFF
J gene: TRBJ1-1; V gene: TRBV10-3; clone size: NA; CDR3 length: 13; D gene: NA; CDR3 DNA: TGTGCCATCACCGCAGGGCCCCTCACTGAAGCTTTCTTT; CDR3 protein: CAITAGPLTEAFF
J gene: TRBJ1-3; V gene: TRBV6-5; clone size: NA; CDR3 length: 12; D gene: NA; CDR3 DNA: TGTGCCAGCTGGTCGGGGGGAAACACCATATATTTT; CDR3 protein: CASWSGGNTIYF
J gene: TRBJ2-1; V gene: TRBV5-1; clone size: NA; CDR3 length: 15; D gene: NA; CDR3 DNA: TGCGCCAGCAGCTTCCCCGGACAGTCGGTCGATGAGCAGTTCTTC; CDR3 protein: CASSFPGQSVDEQFF
J gene: TRBJ1-2; V gene: TRBV24-1; clone size: NA; CDR3 length: 16; D gene: NA; CDR3 DNA: TGTGCCACCAGTGATCCGGGTGGTCGGGGCCGGGGGGGCTACACCTTC; CDR3 protein: CATSDPGGRGRGGYTF
J gene: TRBJ1-1; V gene: TRBV5-6; clone size: NA; CDR3 length: 13; D gene: NA; CDR3 DNA: TGTGCCAGCAGCTTGAATGGGCCCGGGGGGGCTTTCTTT; CDR3 protein: CASSLNGPGGAFF
J gene: TRBJ1-6; V gene: TRBV30; clone size: NA; CDR3 length: 14; D gene: NA; CDR3 DNA: TGTGCCTGGAGCCAGGACACGTATAATTCACCCCTCCACTTT; CDR3 protein: CAWSQDTYNSPLHF
J gene: TRBJ2-7; V gene: TRBV9; clone size: once; CDR3 length: 14; D gene: TRBD1; CDR3 DNA: TGTGCCAGCAGCGTAGGGACAGGGACCTACGAGCAGTACTTC; CDR3 protein: CASSVGTGTYEQYF
J gene: TRBJ2-3; V gene: TRBV7-8; clone size: NA; CDR3 length: 16; D gene: NA; CDR3 DNA: TGTGCCAGCAGCTTAGGTACAGGTTCTAGCACAGATACGCAGTATTTT; CDR3 protein: CASSLGTGSSTDTQYF
J gene: TRBJ2-3; V gene: TRBV5-4; clone size: few; CDR3 length: 17; D gene: NA; CDR3 DNA: TGTGCCAGCAGCTGGAGATCTGGCGGCTTAAGCACAGATACGCAGTATTTT; CDR3 protein: CASSWRSGGLSTDTQYF
J gene: TRBJ2-4; V gene: TRBV21-1; clone size: once; CDR3 length: 15; D gene: NA; CDR3 DNA: TGTGCCAGCAGCTTCGCCGGGACAGGGAAAAACATTCAGTACTTC; CDR3 protein: CASSFAGTGKNIQYF
J gene: TRBJ2-6; V gene: TRBV9; clone size: NA; CDR3 length: 19; D gene: TRBD1; CDR3 DNA: TGTGCCAGCAGCGTAGAAAGGGACAGGGCCTTCTCTGGGGCCAACGTCCTGACTTTC; CDR3 protein: CASSVERDRAFSGANVLTF
J gene: TRBJ1-5; V gene: TRBV19; clone size: NA; CDR3 length: 14; D gene: TRBD1; CDR3 DNA: TGTGCCAGTACCTCGGACAGGGAAGGACAGCCCCAGCATTTT; CDR3 protein: CASTSDREGQPQHF
J gene: TRBJ2-3; V gene: TRBV18; clone size: NA; CDR3 length: 16; D gene: TRBD2; CDR3 DNA: TGTGCCAGCTCACCACCGTCGCGGGGGGCCGGAGATACGCAGTATTTT; CDR3 protein: CASSPPSRGAGDTQYF
J gene: TRBJ1-2; V gene: TRBV5-6; clone size: many; CDR3 length: 14; D gene: TRBD1; CDR3 DNA: TGTGCCAGCAGCTTGAAGTACAGGGGGCCTGGCTACACCTTC; CDR3 protein: CASSLKYRGPGYTF
J gene: TRBJ1-2; V gene: TRBV11-2; clone size: NA; CDR3 length: 11; D gene: NA; CDR3 DNA: TGTGCCAGCAGCTTAGTACAGAGCATCACCTTC; CDR3 protein: CASSLVQSITF
J gene: TRBJ1-5; V gene: TRBV2; clone size: NA; CDR3 length: 14; D gene: NA; CDR3 DNA: TGTGCCAGCAGTCCGGAGTATAGCAATCAGCCCCAGCATTTT; CDR3 protein: CASSPEYSNQPQHF
J gene: TRBJ2-1; V gene: TRBV11-2; clone size: NA; CDR3 length: 13; D gene: TRBD1; CDR3 DNA: TGTGCCAGCAGCCGACAGGGTCTCAATGAGCAGTTCTTC; CDR3 protein: CASSRQGLNEQFF
J gene: TRBJ2-3; V gene: TRBV19; clone size: once; CDR3 length: 15; D gene: NA; CDR3 DNA: TGTGCCAGTAGTATAGGGCCAGGGGTCACAGATACGCAGTATTTT; CDR3 protein: CASSIGPGVTDTQYF
J gene: TRBJ2-2; V gene: TRBV5-1; clone size: few; CDR3 length: 15; D gene: TRBD1; CDR3 DNA: TGCGCCAGCGGTGCAAACAGGGGAATTAACGGGGAGCTGTTTTTT; CDR3 protein: CASGANRGINGELFF
J gene: TRBJ1-5; V gene: TRBV29-1; clone size: few; CDR3 length: 14; D gene: NA; CDR3 DNA: TGCAGCGTTGGGACACTAAATAGCAATCAGCCCCAGCATTTT; CDR3 protein: CSVGTLNSNQPQHF
J gene: TRBJ1-6; V gene: TRBV6-5; clone size: NA; CDR3 length: 13; D gene: TRBD1; CDR3 DNA: TGTGCCACCAAATGGGACAGGAATTCACCCCTCCACTTT; CDR3 protein: CATKWDRNSPLHF